What follows are 17 T cell receptor beta chains derived from one specimen sequenced in a study of blood T cell repertoires in COVID-19. Measured with immunoSEQ multiplex PCR; TCRdb has only the in-frame clones, and not every one. The top ten clones hold about a sixth of a sample with approximately 130,000 clones, approximately 83% of them seen once. The sample taken for sequencing was peripheral blood. The receptors shown here come from a woman in her forties or fifties who had recovered from COVID-19.

As concerns this clone: One end of the junction varies from germline; a read error may be responsible. The chain combines TRBV5-1 with TRBJ2-7; 7 bases map to TRBD1. Germline CDR1 reads SGHRS; CDR2 reads YFSETQ. This CDR3 is built from 11 residues. The CDR3 coding sequence is TGCGCCAGCAGCACGTGGGACAGCCGGGGCTTC. It specifies CASSTWDSRGF. The full variable domain, completed using reference TRBV5-1 and TRBJ2-7, is KAGVTQTPRYLIKTRGQQVTLSCSPISGHRSVSWYQQTPGQGLQFLFEYFSETQRNKGNFPGRFSGRQFSNSRSEMNVSTLELGDSALYLCASSTWDSRGFGPGTRLTVT.

V is TRBV20-1 and J is TRBJ2-1; D remains unclear. Germline-derived CDR1 and CDR2 are DFQATT and SNEGSKA (reference sequence). V was shortened by 3 bases and J by 6 bases, with 9 bases between the two germline ends. This CDR3 is 12 amino acids long. The CDR3 DNA sequence: TGCAGTGCTAGTGTCCCAGGCAATGAGCAGTTCTTC. This sequence encodes CSASVPGNEQFF.

The gene calls are TRBV20-1 and TRBJ1-1; D is perhaps TRBD1 (6 bases). The CDR3 covers 10 residues. The V gene's germline CDR1 is DFQATT and CDR2 SNEGSKA (reference sequence). V dropped 6 bases and J dropped 11 bases, with 13 bases sitting between them. CDR3 sequence (DNA): TGCAGTGCCACAGGGATGAGGGCTTTCTTT. As protein: CSATGMRAFF.

The rearrangement uses TRBV11-3 and TRBJ1-4, with D hard to call. Germline lookup yields CDR1 SGHNT and CDR2 YENEEA. Trimming pared 5 bases from V and 6 bases from J, leaving 4 bases between. The CDR3 totals 11 residues. The CDR3, as DNA: TGTGCCAGCAGCCGAGATGAAAAACTGTTTTTT. It codes for CASSRDEKLFF.

The chain carries TRBV5-5 and TRBJ1-2; D is ambiguous. Per germline, CDR1 SGHKS and CDR2 YYEKEE (reference sequence). This CDR3 has 12 amino acids. Trimming pared 4 bases from V and 4 bases from J, leaving 8 bases between. CDR3 coding DNA: TGTGCCAGCAGCCAGGCCATCTATGGCTACACCTTC. Protein: CASSQAIYGYTF.

The V and J genes are TRBV7-9 and TRBJ1-1; 9 nucleotides align to TRBD1. The CDR3 covers 17 residues. V trimming: 5 bases; J trimming: 2 bases; junction bases outside the gene matches: 12. Germline values: CDR1 SEHNR, CDR2 FQNEAQ (reference sequence). The CDR3 protein is CASSRSHRGLINTEAFF. CDR3 sequence (DNA): TGTGCCAGCAGCAGATCCCACAGGGGGCTGATCAACACTGAAGCTTTCTTT.

In its sample, this clone was seen once. One end of the junction is discordant with germline, which a read error may explain. CDR3 sequence reads: CASSDSPTGYGYTF. CDR3 sequence (DNA): TGTGCCAGCAGTGACTCCCCGACAGGGTATGGCTACACCTTC. J is TRBJ1-2 and V is TRBV6-5; 7 bases are a match to TRBD1. Germline V lookup: CDR1 MNHEY, CDR2 SVGAGI. The CDR3 runs to 14 residues.

Only one count was recorded for this clone. The chain has TRBV11-2 and TRBJ2-3; unclear D gene. Germline V CDR1 and CDR2: SGHAT, FQNNGV. V was pared by 1 base and J by 2 bases, with 7 bases between. CDR3 length equals 14 residues. CDR3 in DNA: TGTGCCAGCAGCTTAGTACAGCCCACAGATACGCAGTATTTT. Translation gives CASSLVQPTDTQYF.

V and J are TRBV24-1 and TRBJ2-3; D perhaps matches TRBD1 (6 bases). Germline V gene sequence: CDR1 KGHDR, CDR2 SFDVKD. The length of the CDR3 is 12 residues. V was shortened by 10 bases and J by 5 bases, with 12 bases between the two germline ends. The CDR3 sequence: CATSTRGDTQYF. CDR3 DNA sequence: TGTGCCACAAGTACCAGGGGAGATACGCAGTATTTT.

The V and J genes are TRBV28 and TRBJ2-1, with D tentatively TRBD1 (6 bases). This CDR3 contains 13 residues. V lost 6 bases to trimming and J lost 9 bases, with 15 bases between them. CDR1 MDHEN and CDR2 SYDVKM come from the germline V gene. In DNA, the CDR3 is TGTGCCAGCAGACGTCGATTAGGGGGTGAGCAGTTCTTC. This gives the protein CASRRRLGGEQFF. Using reference TRBV28 and TRBJ2-1 for the parts outside the CDR3, the full variable domain is DVKVTQSSRYLVKRTGEKVFLECVQDMDHENMFWYRQDPGLGLRLIYFSYDVKMKEKGDIPEGYSVSREKKERFSLILESASTNQTSMYLCASRRRLGGEQFFGPGTRLTVL.

The chain carries TRBV7-2 and TRBJ2-3; D remains unclear. The V end was cut by 5 bases, the J end by 0 bases, with 12 bases between. Germline-derived CDR1 and CDR2 are SGHTA and FQGNSA. The CDR3 is 15 amino acids. The CDR3 DNA reads as TGTGCCAGCAGCCCCTTTAGTTTGAGCACAGATACGCAGTATTTT. Amino acids: CASSPFSLSTDTQYF.

This chain connects TRBV9 to TRBJ1-1; D might be TRBD1 (5 bases). Per germline, CDR1 SGDLS and CDR2 YYNGEE. The CDR3 contains 13 residues. Trimming removed 4 bases from V and 6 bases from J, with 13 bases in between. The DNA of the CDR3 is TGTGCCAGCAGCCCCGGGGGGGTTTCTGAAGCTTTCTTT. Its translation is CASSPGGVSEAFF.

This clone was counted once. This sequence joins TRBV9 and TRBJ1-2; a possible D gene is TRBD1 (5 bases). V was shortened by 6 bases and J by 3 bases, with 18 bases between the two germline ends. From germline, CDR1 is SGDLS and CDR2 YYNGEE. This CDR3 is 15 amino acids long. The CDR3 protein is CASTKSGGGDYGYTF. CDR3 bases: TGTGCCAGCACAAAGAGTGGGGGAGGTGACTATGGCTACACCTTC.

The CDR3 bases are TGTGCCAGCAGCCCCCCTTCCAGCCTTGGGGAGGAGCAGTACTTC. Its protein is CASSPPSSLGEEQYF. The gene calls are TRBV7-8 and TRBJ2-7, with D perhaps matching TRBD2 (5 bases). V lost 5 bases, J lost 7 bases, and 21 bases lay in between. Germline V gene sequence: CDR1 SGHVS, CDR2 FQNEAQ. The CDR3 has 15 residues.

The chain uses TRBV10-2 and TRBJ1-2; D gene unclear. The germline CDR1 and CDR2 sequences are WSHSY and SAAADI. The CDR3 loop spans 14 amino acids. The V and J ends lost 6 bases and 3 bases respectively, with 14 bases between them. CDR3 region: CASREARQDYGYTF. The CDR3 DNA sequence: TGCGCCAGCAGGGAAGCCCGTCAGGACTATGGCTACACCTTC.

The V and J genes are TRBV3-1 (or the pseudogene TRBV3-2) and TRBJ1-3; D perhaps matches TRBD1 (6 bases). V lost 4 bases and J lost 8, with 15 bases in between. The germline CDR1 and CDR2 sequences are LGHDT and YNNKEL (reference sequence). The CDR3 is made up of 14 amino acids. The CDR3 DNA reads TGTGCCAGCAGCCCCATTCGGGGGGCTCACACCATATATTTT. It encodes CASSPIRGAHTIYF.

The V gene is TRBV7-9, the J gene TRBJ2-5, with 12 bases lining up with TRBD2. The germline CDR1 and CDR2 sequences are SEHNR and FQNEAQ (reference sequence). This CDR3 has 17 residues. With V trimmed by 4 bases and J by 1 base, 7 bases remained unmatched. This CDR3 reads CASSYASGRAGQETQYF. In nucleotides, the CDR3 is TGTGCCAGCAGCTACGCTAGCGGGAGGGCGGGCCAAGAGACCCAGTACTTC. Looking up the rest from reference TRBV7-9 and TRBJ2-5 gives the full variable domain: DTGVSQNPRHKITKRGQNVTFRCDPISEHNRLYWYRQTLGQGPEFLTYFQNEAQLEKSRLLSDRFSAERPKGSFSTLEIQRTEQGDSAMYLCASSYASGRAGQETQYFGPGTRLLVL.